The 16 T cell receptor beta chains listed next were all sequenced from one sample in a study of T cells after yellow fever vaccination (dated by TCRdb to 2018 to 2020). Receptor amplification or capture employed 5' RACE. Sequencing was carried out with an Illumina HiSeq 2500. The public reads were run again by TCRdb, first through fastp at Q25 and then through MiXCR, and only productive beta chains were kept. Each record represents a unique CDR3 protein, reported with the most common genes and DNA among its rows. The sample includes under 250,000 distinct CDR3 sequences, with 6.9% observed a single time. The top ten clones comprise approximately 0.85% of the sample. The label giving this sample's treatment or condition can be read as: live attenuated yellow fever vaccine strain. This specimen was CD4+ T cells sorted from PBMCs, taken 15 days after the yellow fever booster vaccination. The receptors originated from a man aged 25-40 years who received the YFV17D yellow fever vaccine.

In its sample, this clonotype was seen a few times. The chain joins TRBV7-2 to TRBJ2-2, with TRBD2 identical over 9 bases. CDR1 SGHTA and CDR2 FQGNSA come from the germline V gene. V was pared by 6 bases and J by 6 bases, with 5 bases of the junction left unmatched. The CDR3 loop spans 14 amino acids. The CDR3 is CASRIAGVAGELFF. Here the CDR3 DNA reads TGTGCCAGCAGAATAGCGGGAGTGGCCGGGGAGCTGTTTTTT.

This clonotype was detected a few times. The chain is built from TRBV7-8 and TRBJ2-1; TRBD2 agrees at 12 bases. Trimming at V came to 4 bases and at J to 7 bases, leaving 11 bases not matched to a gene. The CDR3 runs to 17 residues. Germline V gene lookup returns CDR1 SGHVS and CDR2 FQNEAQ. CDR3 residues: CASSSGRLAGAANEQFF. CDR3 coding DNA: TGTGCCAGCAGCTCGGGCCGACTAGCGGGAGCAGCAAATGAGCAGTTCTTC.

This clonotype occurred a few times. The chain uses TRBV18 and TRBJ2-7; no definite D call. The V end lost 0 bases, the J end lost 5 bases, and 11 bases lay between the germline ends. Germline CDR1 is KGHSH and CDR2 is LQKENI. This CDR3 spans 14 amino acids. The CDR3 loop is CASSPPPTPHEQYF. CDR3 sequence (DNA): TGTGCCAGCTCACCACCGCCGACCCCTCACGAGCAGTACTTC.

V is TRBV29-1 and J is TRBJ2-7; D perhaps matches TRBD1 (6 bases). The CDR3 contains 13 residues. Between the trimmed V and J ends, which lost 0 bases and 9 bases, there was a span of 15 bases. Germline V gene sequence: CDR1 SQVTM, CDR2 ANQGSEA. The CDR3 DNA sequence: TGCAGCGTTGAAGATCAGGCGCAGGGGTCGCAGTACTTC. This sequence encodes CSVEDQAQGSQYF.

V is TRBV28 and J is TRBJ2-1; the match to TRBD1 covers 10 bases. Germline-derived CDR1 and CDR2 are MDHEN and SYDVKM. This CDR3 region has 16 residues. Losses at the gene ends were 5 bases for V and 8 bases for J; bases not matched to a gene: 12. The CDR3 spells CASSVPPGQGIDEQFF. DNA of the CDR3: TGTGCCAGCAGTGTCCCTCCGGGACAGGGGATCGATGAGCAGTTCTTC.

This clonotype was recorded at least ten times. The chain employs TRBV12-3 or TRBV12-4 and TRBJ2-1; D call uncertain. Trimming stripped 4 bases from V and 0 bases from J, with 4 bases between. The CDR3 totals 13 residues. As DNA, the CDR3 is TGTGCCAGCAGTTGGGGCTCCTACAATGAGCAGTTCTTC. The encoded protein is CASSWGSYNEQFF.

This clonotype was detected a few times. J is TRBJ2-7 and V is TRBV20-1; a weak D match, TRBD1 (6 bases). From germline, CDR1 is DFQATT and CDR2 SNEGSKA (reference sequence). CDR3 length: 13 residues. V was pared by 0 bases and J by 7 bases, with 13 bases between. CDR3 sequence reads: CSAREQGFGEQYF. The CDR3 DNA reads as TGCAGTGCTAGAGAACAGGGATTCGGGGAGCAGTACTTC.

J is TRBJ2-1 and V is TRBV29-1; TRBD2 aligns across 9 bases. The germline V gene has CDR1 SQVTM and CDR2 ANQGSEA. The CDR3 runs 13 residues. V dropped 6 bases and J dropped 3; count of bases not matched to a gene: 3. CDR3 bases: TGCAGCGTAGCTAGCGGGATCTACAATGAGCAGTTCTTC. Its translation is CSVASGIYNEQFF.

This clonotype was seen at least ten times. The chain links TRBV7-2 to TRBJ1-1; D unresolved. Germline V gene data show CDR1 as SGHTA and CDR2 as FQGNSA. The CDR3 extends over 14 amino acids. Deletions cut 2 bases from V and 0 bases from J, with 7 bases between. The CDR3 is CASSLLGVNTEAFF. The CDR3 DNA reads TGTGCCAGCAGCTTACTTGGAGTGAACACTGAAGCTTTCTTT.

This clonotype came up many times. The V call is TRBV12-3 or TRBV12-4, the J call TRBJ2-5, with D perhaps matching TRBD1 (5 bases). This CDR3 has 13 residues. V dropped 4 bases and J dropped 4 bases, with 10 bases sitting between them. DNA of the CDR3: TGTGCCAGCAGTTCCCAGGGTGGAGAGACCCAGTACTTC. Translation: CASSSQGGETQYF.

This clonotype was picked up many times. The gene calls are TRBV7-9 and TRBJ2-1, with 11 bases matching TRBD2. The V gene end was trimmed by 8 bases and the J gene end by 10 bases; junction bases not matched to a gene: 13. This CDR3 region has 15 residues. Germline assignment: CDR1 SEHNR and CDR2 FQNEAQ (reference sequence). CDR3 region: CASLAGGTAGEEQFF. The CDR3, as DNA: TGTGCCAGCCTAGCGGGAGGTACGGCGGGAGAAGAGCAGTTCTTC. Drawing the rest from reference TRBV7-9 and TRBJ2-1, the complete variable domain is DTGVSQNPRHKITKRGQNVTFRCDPISEHNRLYWYRQTLGQGPEFLTYFQNEAQLEKSRLLSDRFSAERPKGSFSTLEIQRTEQGDSAMYLCASLAGGTAGEEQFFGPGTRLTVL.

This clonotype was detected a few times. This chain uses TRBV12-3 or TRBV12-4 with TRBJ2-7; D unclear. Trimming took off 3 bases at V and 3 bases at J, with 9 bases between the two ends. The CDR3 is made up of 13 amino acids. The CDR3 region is CASSFGSYYEQYF. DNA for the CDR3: TGTGCCAGCAGTTTCGGCAGCTACTACGAGCAGTACTTC.

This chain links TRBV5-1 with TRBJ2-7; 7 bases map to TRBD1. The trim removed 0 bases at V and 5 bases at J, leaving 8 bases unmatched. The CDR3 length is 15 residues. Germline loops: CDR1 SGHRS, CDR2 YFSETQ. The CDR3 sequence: CASSLEAGGRHEQYF. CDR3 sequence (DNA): TGCGCCAGCAGCTTGGAGGCAGGGGGAAGACACGAGCAGTACTTC.

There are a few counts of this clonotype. CDR3 in amino acids: CAWKGQINTGELFF. CDR3 DNA: TGTGCCTGGAAGGGACAGATTAACACCGGGGAGCTGTTTTTT. This sequence joins TRBV30 and TRBJ2-2; 7 nucleotides align to TRBD1. The CDR3 has 14 amino acids. The germline V gene encodes CDR1 GTSNPN and CDR2 SVGIG (reference sequence). After removal of 4 bases from V and 2 bases from J, the junction contained 4 bases not matched to a gene.

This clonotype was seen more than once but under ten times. The CDR3 nucleotides read TGTGCCAGCTCCGGCGACCGGGGCACAGATACGCAGTATTTT. Encoded protein: CASSGDRGTDTQYF. This chain uses TRBV18 with TRBJ2-3; D call uncertain. Germline V gene lookup returns CDR1 KGHSH and CDR2 LQKENI. The CDR3 loop spans 14 amino acids. V was shortened by 6 bases and J by 1 base, with 11 bases between the two germline ends.

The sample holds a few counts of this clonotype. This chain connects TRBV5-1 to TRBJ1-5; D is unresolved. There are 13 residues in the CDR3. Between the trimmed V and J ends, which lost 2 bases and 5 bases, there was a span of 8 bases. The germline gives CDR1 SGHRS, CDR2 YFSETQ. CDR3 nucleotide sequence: TGCGCCAGCAGCTTAGGGCCAGATCAGCCCCAGCATTTT. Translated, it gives CASSLGPDQPQHF.